A single sample gave rise to the 19 T cell receptor beta chains below, sequenced in a study of blood T cell repertoires in COVID-19. Some clones are missing from TCRdb's copy, which holds only in-frame ones; the method was immunoSEQ multiplex PCR. The sample lists around 99,000 clones, about 91% occurring once. Material for sequencing was peripheral blood. Receptors were obtained from a man aged 45-60 years with active or convalescent COVID-19.

V gene TRBV6-5 combines with J gene TRBJ2-7; 11 bases are shared with TRBD1. The CDR3 is 15 residues long. CDR1 is MNHEY and CDR2 is SVGAGI in the germline V gene. V shed 10 bases, J shed 0 bases, and the junction held 8 bases outside the gene matches. The CDR3 here is CATSTGTGGSYEQYF. CDR3 coding DNA: TGTGCCACTTCGACCGGGACAGGGGGCTCCTACGAGCAGTACTTC.

J is TRBJ2-3 and V is TRBV2, with D tentatively TRBD1 (5 bases). The V gene's germline CDR1 is SNHLY and CDR2 FYNNEI. V was shortened by 5 bases and J by 0 bases, with 9 bases between the two germline ends. The CDR3 is made up of 14 amino acids. This CDR3 is CASSMGRSTDTQYF. CDR3 nucleotide sequence: TGTGCCAGCAGTATGGGGCGGAGCACAGATACGCAGTATTTT.

The genes are TRBV2 and TRBJ1-5, with D tentatively TRBD1 (6 bases). There are 13 residues in the CDR3. The germline V and J ends were trimmed by 8 bases and 6 bases, with 14 bases remaining between them. The V gene's germline CDR1 is SNHLY and CDR2 FYNNEI. This CDR3 reads CASGGLQTQPQHF. In nucleotides, the CDR3 is TGTGCCAGCGGGGGCCTTCAAACTCAGCCCCAGCATTTT. Full variable domain (rest looked up from reference TRBV2 and TRBJ1-5): EPEVTQTPSHQVTQMGQEVILRCVPISNHLYFYWYRQILGQKVEFLVSFYNNEISEKSEIFDDQFSVERPDGSNFTLKIRSTKLEDSAMYFCASGGLQTQPQHFGDGTRLSIL.

This clone was counted once. This sequence joins TRBV20-1 and TRBJ2-7; 8 bases match TRBD2. Germline assignment: CDR1 DFQATT and CDR2 SNEGSKA (reference sequence). The CDR3 contains 13 residues. V dropped 3 bases and J dropped 9; count of bases not matched to a gene: 10. This CDR3 is CSASAAGARGQYF. As DNA, the CDR3 is TGCAGTGCTAGTGCAGCGGGAGCGAGGGGGCAGTACTTC.

The rearrangement uses TRBV7-9 and TRBJ2-7; 7 positions match TRBD1. CDR3 length equals 12 residues. Germline assignment: CDR1 SEHNR and CDR2 FQNEAQ (reference sequence). V shed 7 bases and J 6 bases; nucleotides not matched to a gene: 6. Here the CDR3 reads CASTRQGGEQYF. CDR3 DNA sequence: TGTGCCAGCACAAGACAGGGTGGCGAGCAGTACTTC.

The chain carries TRBV2 and TRBJ1-2, with TRBD1 identical over 7 bases. Germline values: CDR1 SNHLY, CDR2 FYNNEI. V lost 8 bases and J lost 3; bases outside the gene matches: 6. The CDR3 runs to 13 residues. The CDR3 protein is CASGGQEDYGYTF. In DNA, the CDR3 is TGTGCCAGCGGCGGACAGGAAGACTATGGCTACACCTTC.

V gene TRBV27 combines with J gene TRBJ2-7; 13 positions agree with TRBD2. The germline gives CDR1 MNHEY, CDR2 SMNVEV (reference sequence). V lost 6 bases to trimming and J lost 3 bases; unmatched junction nucleotides: 5. This CDR3 spans 15 amino acids. The CDR3 DNA follows: TGTGCCAGCAGCCGACTAGCGGGAGGACGCTACGAGCAGTACTTC. Translated, it gives CASSRLAGGRYEQYF.

This chain connects TRBV5-8 to TRBJ1-5; perhaps TRBD1 as D (5 bases). Germline CDR1 is SGHTS and CDR2 is YDEGEE. V lost 2 bases and J lost 0, with 15 bases in between. There are 17 residues in the CDR3. CDR3 in amino acids: CASSFLRGGNSNQPQHF. In nucleotides, the CDR3 is TGTGCCAGCAGCTTCCTCCGTGGGGGGAATAGCAATCAGCCCCAGCATTTT.

There are a few counts of this clone. This chain joins TRBV5-1 and TRBJ2-7, with 8 bases matching TRBD2. V lost 0 bases, J lost 6 bases, and 11 bases stayed unmatched. This CDR3 is 16 amino acids long. Per germline, CDR1 SGHRS and CDR2 YFSETQ. In DNA, the CDR3 is TGCGCCAGCAGCTTGGCCCCCGGGACTAGTACGCTCGAGCAGTACTTC. As protein: CASSLAPGTSTLEQYF.

The sample holds one count of this clone. The gene calls are TRBV5-1 and TRBJ2-1; D might be TRBD2 (5 bases). This CDR3 region has 14 residues. Trimming took off 1 base at V and 5 bases at J, with 10 bases between the two ends. Germline assignment: CDR1 SGHRS and CDR2 YFSETQ. CDR3 bases: TGCGCCAGCAGCTTGCTAGGACTCGACAATGAGCAGTTCTTC. It specifies CASSLLGLDNEQFF. The complete variable domain, with remaining parts taken from reference TRBV5-1 and TRBJ2-1, reads KAGVTQTPRYLIKTRGQQVTLSCSPISGHRSVSWYQQTPGQGLQFLFEYFSETQRNKGNFPGRFSGRQFSNSRSEMNVSTLELGDSALYLCASSLLGLDNEQFFGPGTRLTVL.

V is TRBV7-8 and J is TRBJ1-2; D ambiguous. V was shortened by 0 bases and J by 6 bases, with 11 bases between the two germline ends. CDR3 length: 14 amino acids. Looked up from germline, CDR1 is SGHVS and CDR2 is FQNEAQ. The CDR3 DNA is TGTGCCAGCAGCTTAGCCACTTCCAAAAATGGCTACACCTTC. Translating it yields CASSLATSKNGYTF.

The chain couples TRBV29-1 to TRBJ2-3; D is undetermined. This CDR3 comprises 15 residues. The germline gives CDR1 SQVTM, CDR2 ANQGSEA. Trimming removed 2 bases at V and 2 bases at J, with 14 bases between. As DNA, the CDR3 is TGCAGCGTTGAATGGCGGCACCGATACACAGATACGCAGTATTTT. Protein: CSVEWRHRYTDTQYF.

CDR3 DNA sequence: TGTGCCATCAGCCCATTGACTGGACAGGAGCAGTACTTC. Amino acid sequence: CAISPLTGQEQYF. The chain uses TRBV10-3 and TRBJ2-7; tentative D call: TRBD1 (6 bases). V lost 6 bases and J 7 bases, leaving 16 bases between the germline ends. This CDR3 spans 13 amino acids. The V gene's germline CDR1 is ENHRY and CDR2 SYGVKD.

V and J are TRBV18 and TRBJ2-5, with TRBD1 matching 7 bases. V lost 6 bases, J lost 1 base, and 8 bases stayed unmatched. CDR1 and CDR2 from the germline V gene are KGHSH and LQKENI. CDR3 length: 15 amino acids. The CDR3: CASSESGTAQETQYF. The CDR3 DNA is TGTGCCAGCTCCGAATCAGGGACAGCCCAAGAGACCCAGTACTTC.

The chain combines TRBV10-2 with TRBJ1-6; 10 bases map to TRBD1. The CDR3 runs to 17 residues. Trimming removed 5 bases from V and 9 bases from J; junction bases left unmatched: 13. Germline values: CDR1 WSHSY, CDR2 SAAADI. The DNA for the CDR3 is TGCGCCAGCAGTTTTCCCCAAACCGGGACAGGGGTTTCACCCCTCCACTTT. Its translation: CASSFPQTGTGVSPLHF.

Only one count was recorded for this clone. The rearrangement joins TRBV6-5 to TRBJ2-7, with TRBD2 identical over 9 bases. The CDR3 is made up of 13 amino acids. Looked up from germline, CDR1 is MNHEY and CDR2 is SVGAGI. V lost 10 bases to trimming and J lost 1 base; unmatched junction nucleotides: 5. The CDR3 sequence is CATGLAGSYEQYF. CDR3 nucleotide sequence: TGTGCCACCGGGCTAGCGGGATCCTACGAGCAGTACTTC.

The gene calls are TRBV27 and TRBJ2-3, with 7 positions matching TRBD2. Germline lookup yields CDR1 MNHEY and CDR2 SMNVEV (reference sequence). V shed 4 bases and J 2 bases; nucleotides not matched to a gene: 3. This CDR3 has 14 residues. Here the CDR3 reads CASSSRDYTDTQYF. The CDR3 DNA is TGTGCCAGCAGTTCCCGGGACTACACAGATACGCAGTATTTT.

The chain is built from TRBV10-3 and TRBJ1-5; D is possibly TRBD1 (5 bases). Germline V gene sequence: CDR1 ENHRY, CDR2 SYGVKD. This CDR3 has 14 amino acids. Trimming shortened V by 3 bases and J by 0 bases, and 6 bases separated the two germline ends. In DNA form, the CDR3 reads TGTGCCATCAGTGAAGGGGCTAGCAATCAGCCCCAGCATTTT. It specifies CAISEGASNQPQHF.

V is TRBV28 and J is TRBJ2-7; 8 nucleotides line up with TRBD1. With 4 bases clipped from V and 1 base from J, the junction kept 9 bases outside the gene matches. CDR1 is MDHEN and CDR2 is SYDVKM in the germline V gene. CDR3 length: 16 residues. CDR3 region: CASSWGAGGFSYEQYF. The DNA for the CDR3 is TGTGCCAGCAGTTGGGGGGCAGGGGGCTTTTCCTACGAGCAGTACTTC.